Listed below are T cell receptor beta chains from one sample, sequenced in a study of T cell responses to AZD1222 COVID-19 vaccine. Clones were read by immunoSEQ multiplex PCR, and TCRdb kept only the in-frame ones, dropping some. The sample lists some 130,000 clones; approximately 85% were seen once. Material: peripheral blood, obtained on day 0 of AZD1222 vaccination. These receptors were collected from an adult in good health. The CDR3 runs from the conserved cysteine through the conserved F or W. The order of the fields is J gene, V gene, CDR3 length, clone size, D gene, CDR3 DNA, CDR3 protein. A D gene is named only where the DNA matches it firmly. The size entry is marked missing in some rows and otherwise reads once, few, many or a size class.

J gene: TRBJ2-1
V gene: TRBV2
CDR3 length: 15
clone size: few
D gene: NA
CDR3 DNA: TGTGCCAGCAGGCCCCGGGACTCCGTTTACAATGAGCAGTTCTTC
CDR3 protein: CASRPRDSVYNEQFF

J gene: TRBJ2-7
V gene: TRBV19
CDR3 length: 14
clone size: few
D gene: NA
CDR3 DNA: TGTGCCAGTAGTATAGCCCCCGGAGCAGGCGAGCAGTACTTC
CDR3 protein: CASSIAPGAGEQYF

J gene: TRBJ2-7
V gene: TRBV9
CDR3 length: 14
clone size: NA
D gene: NA
CDR3 DNA: TGTGCCAGCAGCGTAGCCCAGGGCGCCTGGGAGCAGTACTTC
CDR3 protein: CASSVAQGAWEQYF

J gene: TRBJ1-4
V gene: TRBV5-1
CDR3 length: 13
clone size: NA
D gene: TRBD1
CDR3 DNA: TGCGCCAGCAGCAGGACAGGGGTCGAAAAACTGTTTTTT
CDR3 protein: CASSRTGVEKLFF

J gene: TRBJ1-1
V gene: TRBV11-3
CDR3 length: 14
clone size: NA
D gene: NA
CDR3 DNA: TGTGCCAGCAGGAAAACAGGGTCTAGCACTGAAGCTTTCTTT
CDR3 protein: CASRKTGSSTEAFF

J gene: TRBJ2-2
V gene: TRBV5-5
CDR3 length: 18
clone size: NA
D gene: NA
CDR3 DNA: TGTGCCAGCACCCCAGGGCGTGGTACAGCATCCAACACCGGGGAGCTGTTTTTT
CDR3 protein: CASTPGRGTASNTGELFF

J gene: TRBJ2-1
V gene: TRBV4-2
CDR3 length: 16
clone size: NA
D gene: TRBD2
CDR3 DNA: TGTGCCAGCAGCCAAGACATGCGGGGGGGCCTAAATGAGCAGTTCTTC
CDR3 protein: CASSQDMRGGLNEQFF

J gene: TRBJ2-3
V gene: TRBV7-2
CDR3 length: 15
clone size: NA
D gene: NA
CDR3 DNA: TGTGCCAGCAGCTTAGGGTGGGGCTTCACAGATACGCAGTATTTT
CDR3 protein: CASSLGWGFTDTQYF

J gene: TRBJ2-7
V gene: TRBV9
CDR3 length: 15
clone size: NA
D gene: NA
CDR3 DNA: TGTGCCAGCAGCCCGCGCGGAGGGGGTGTCCACGAGCAGTACTTC
CDR3 protein: CASSPRGGGVHEQYF

J gene: TRBJ1-2
V gene: TRBV30
CDR3 length: 18
clone size: NA
D gene: TRBD1
CDR3 DNA: TGTGCCTGGAGGCATTTCCCGGGACAGGGGGCCCTTAACTATGGCTACACCTTC
CDR3 protein: CAWRHFPGQGALNYGYTF

J gene: TRBJ1-1
V gene: TRBV5-1
CDR3 length: 16
clone size: NA
D gene: TRBD1
CDR3 DNA: TGCGCCAGCAGCTTTTATGCAGGGGGCAAAAACACTGAAGCTTTCTTT
CDR3 protein: CASSFYAGGKNTEAFF

J gene: TRBJ2-7
V gene: TRBV6-6
CDR3 length: 13
clone size: NA
D gene: NA
CDR3 DNA: TGTGCCAGCAGTTACTCGACAGACCGGAAGCAGTACTTC
CDR3 protein: CASSYSTDRKQYF

J gene: TRBJ2-7
V gene: TRBV14
CDR3 length: 13
clone size: NA
D gene: NA
CDR3 DNA: TGTGCCAGCAGCCAAGTTGGAGGCTACGAGCAGTACTTC
CDR3 protein: CASSQVGGYEQYF

J gene: TRBJ2-7
V gene: TRBV20-1
CDR3 length: 14
clone size: NA
D gene: NA
CDR3 DNA: TGCAGTGCTAGTGGCCAGATCGTGGCCTACGAGCAGTACTTC
CDR3 protein: CSASGQIVAYEQYF

J gene: TRBJ2-7
V gene: TRBV7-6
CDR3 length: 14
clone size: NA
D gene: NA
CDR3 DNA: TGTGCCAGCACCGAGAGGTCCCCCAATTACGAGCAGTACTTC
CDR3 protein: CASTERSPNYEQYF

J gene: TRBJ1-5
V gene: TRBV10-3
CDR3 length: 10
clone size: NA
D gene: NA
CDR3 DNA: TGTGCCATCCCTCGGCAGCCCCAGCATTTT
CDR3 protein: CAIPRQPQHF

J gene: TRBJ2-6
V gene: TRBV4-3
CDR3 length: 16
clone size: NA
D gene: NA
CDR3 DNA: TGCGCCAGCAGCCAAGGCCGAAGCTCTGGGGCCAACGTCCTGACTTTC
CDR3 protein: CASSQGRSSGANVLTF

J gene: TRBJ2-2
V gene: TRBV5-1
CDR3 length: 13
clone size: few
D gene: NA
CDR3 DNA: TGCGCCAGCAGCAGGGGGAACACCGGGGAGCTGTTTTTT
CDR3 protein: CASSRGNTGELFF

J gene: TRBJ2-1
V gene: TRBV18
CDR3 length: 17
clone size: few
D gene: NA
CDR3 DNA: TGTGCCAGCTCACCACCGTCCCAGACCACCTACTACAATGAGCAGTTCTTC
CDR3 protein: CASSPPSQTTYYNEQFF

J gene: TRBJ1-4
V gene: TRBV29-1
CDR3 length: 12
clone size: NA
D gene: NA
CDR3 DNA: TGCAGCGTGGAGAATCCTAATGAAAAACTGTTTTTT
CDR3 protein: CSVENPNEKLFF

J gene: TRBJ2-1
V gene: TRBV7-8
CDR3 length: 16
clone size: few
D gene: TRBD2
CDR3 DNA: TGTGCCAGCAGCCCCGCAGGACTAGCGGGAGAAGGTGAGCAGTTCTTC
CDR3 protein: CASSPAGLAGEGEQFF

J gene: TRBJ2-1
V gene: TRBV7-8
CDR3 length: 20
clone size: NA
D gene: TRBD2
CDR3 DNA: TGTGCCAGCAGCCCTGTATTTGAGATAGCGGGAGGGCGGACCTACAATGAGCAGTTCTTC
CDR3 protein: CASSPVFEIAGGRTYNEQFF

J gene: TRBJ1-4
V gene: TRBV5-1
CDR3 length: 14
clone size: NA
D gene: NA
CDR3 DNA: TGCGCCAGCAGGAGGACAGCCTCTAATGAAAAACTGTTTTTT
CDR3 protein: CASRRTASNEKLFF

J gene: TRBJ1-5
V gene: TRBV15
CDR3 length: 13
clone size: once
D gene: NA
CDR3 DNA: TGTGCCACCAGCAGTGGTAGGGAGCGGCCCCAGCATTTT
CDR3 protein: CATSSGRERPQHF

J gene: TRBJ2-1
V gene: TRBV7-3
CDR3 length: 16
clone size: NA
D gene: NA
CDR3 DNA: TGTGCCAGCAGCTTGGACTGGCTCCCCCCCTACAATGAGCAGTTCTTC
CDR3 protein: CASSLDWLPPYNEQFF

J gene: TRBJ1-4
V gene: TRBV18
CDR3 length: 14
clone size: NA
D gene: NA
CDR3 DNA: TGTGCCAGCTCGCAGACGACAACTAATGAAAAACTGTTTTTT
CDR3 protein: CASSQTTTNEKLFF

J gene: TRBJ2-5
V gene: TRBV6-4
CDR3 length: 12
clone size: NA
D gene: NA
CDR3 DNA: TGTGCCAGCAGGTGTCACCAAGAGACCCAGTACTTC
CDR3 protein: CASRCHQETQYF